A single sample gave rise to the 8 T cell receptor beta chains below, sequenced in a study of control samples from healthy donors and cancer patients. TCRdb's table, derived via immunoSEQ multiplex PCR, lists solely in-frame clones and lacks some. The data show approximately 120,000 clones, around 89% seen once. The specimen was blood. The receptors derive from a woman aged 50 to 65 in good health.

The J gene is TRBJ1-1, the V gene TRBV9, with 9 bases that match TRBD1. The V gene's germline CDR1 is SGDLS and CDR2 YYNGEE. Unmatched junction bases numbered 11, after V lost 4 bases and J lost 1 base. The CDR3 is made up of 17 amino acids. CDR3 protein: CASSTWDRELPNTEAFF. In DNA, the CDR3 is TGTGCCAGCAGCACCTGGGACAGGGAATTACCGAACACTGAAGCTTTCTTT.

The chain joins TRBV15 to TRBJ1-3, with unresolved D. CDR1 is LNHNV, CDR2 YYDKDF, per germline (reference sequence). CDR3 length equals 15 residues. V lost 2 bases and J 0 bases, leaving 8 bases between the germline ends. CDR3 loop: CATSRQANSGNTIYF. CDR3 bases: TGTGCCACCAGCAGACAGGCCAACTCTGGAAACACCATATATTTT.

This clone was observed a handful of times. The genes are TRBV7-9 and TRBJ1-1; weak D call: TRBD1 (5 bases). This CDR3 comprises 14 residues. Trimming removed 5 bases at V and 0 bases at J, with 10 bases between. CDR1 is SEHNR, CDR2 FQNEAQ, per germline (reference sequence). The CDR3 sequence: CASSLTVLNTEAFF. CDR3 bases: TGTGCCAGCAGCCTGACAGTCTTGAACACTGAAGCTTTCTTT.

The chain combines TRBV27 with TRBJ2-3, with TRBD2 as a possible D gene (5 bases). This CDR3 has 14 residues. Germline V gives CDR1 MNHEY, CDR2 SMNVEV (reference sequence). The V gene lost 6 bases and the J gene lost 0 bases, with 10 bases spanning the gap. DNA of the CDR3: TGTGCCAGCAGCCTCGGACTCAGCACAGATACGCAGTATTTT. It is translated as CASSLGLSTDTQYF.

The genes are TRBV6-5 and TRBJ1-2; 9 nucleotides line up with TRBD1. The germline V gene has CDR1 MNHEY and CDR2 SVGAGI. Unmatched junction bases numbered 9, after V lost 10 bases and J lost 0 bases. CDR3 length: 15 amino acids. DNA of the CDR3: TGTGCCATACGGACAGGGGCACGAGCTAACTATGGCTACACCTTC. Protein: CAIRTGARANYGYTF.

The J gene is TRBJ2-3, the V gene TRBV5-1, with 7 bases fitting TRBD2. Germline V gene sequence: CDR1 SGHRS, CDR2 YFSETQ. The J segment lost 4 bases and the V segment lost 0 bases, leaving 2 bases of the junction unmatched. The CDR3 runs 14 residues. This CDR3 reads CASSLEGRADTQYF. As DNA, the CDR3 is TGCGCCAGCAGCTTGGAAGGGAGGGCAGATACGCAGTATTTT.

This clone was counted between two and nine times. The genes are TRBV3-1 (or the pseudogene TRBV3-2) and TRBJ1-1; D not resolved. Germline lookup yields CDR1 LGHDT and CDR2 YNNKEL (reference sequence). The V end was cut by 4 bases, the J end by 4 bases, with 10 bases between. The CDR3 loop spans 13 amino acids. Here the CDR3 DNA reads TGTGCCAGCAGCCCTCGAAGCCGCACTGAAGCTTTCTTT. Amino acids: CASSPRSRTEAFF.

The chain has TRBV19 and TRBJ1-1; D call uncertain. Germline CDR1 LNHDA, CDR2 SQIVND (reference sequence). This CDR3 contains 14 residues. Trimming removed 5 bases at V and 1 base at J, with 11 bases between. For the CDR3, the DNA is TGTGCCAGTAGTTTGGGGTGGGGGAACACTGAAGCTTTCTTT. Protein sequence: CASSLGWGNTEAFF.